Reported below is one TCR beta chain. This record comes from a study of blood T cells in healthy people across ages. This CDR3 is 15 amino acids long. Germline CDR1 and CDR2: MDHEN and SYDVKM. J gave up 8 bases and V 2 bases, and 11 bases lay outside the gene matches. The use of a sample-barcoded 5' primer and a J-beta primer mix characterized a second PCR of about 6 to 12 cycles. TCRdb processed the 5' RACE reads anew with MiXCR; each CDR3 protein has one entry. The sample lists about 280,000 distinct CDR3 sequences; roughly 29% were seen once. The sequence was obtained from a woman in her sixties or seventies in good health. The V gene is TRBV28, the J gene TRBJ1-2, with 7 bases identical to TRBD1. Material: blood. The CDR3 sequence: CASSLARQGTKGYTF. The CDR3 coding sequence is TGTGCCAGCAGTTTAGCCCGACAGGGTACGAAGGGCTACACCTTC.